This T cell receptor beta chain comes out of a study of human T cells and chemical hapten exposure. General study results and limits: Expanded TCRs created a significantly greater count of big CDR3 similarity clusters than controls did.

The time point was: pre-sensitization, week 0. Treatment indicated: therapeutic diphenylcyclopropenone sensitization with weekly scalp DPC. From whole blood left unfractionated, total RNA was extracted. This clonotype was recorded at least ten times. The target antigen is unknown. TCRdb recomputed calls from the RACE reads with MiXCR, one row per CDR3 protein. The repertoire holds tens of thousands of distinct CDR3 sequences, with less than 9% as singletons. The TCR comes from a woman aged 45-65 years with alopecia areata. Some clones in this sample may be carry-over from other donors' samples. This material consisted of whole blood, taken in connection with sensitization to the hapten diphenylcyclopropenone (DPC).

DNA of the CDR3: TGTGCCACCCGAGACAGGGCAAATCAGCCCCAGCATTTT. It yields the protein CATRDRANQPQHF. The rearrangement joins TRBV19 to TRBJ1-5; 7 nucleotides line up with TRBD1. Germline V gives CDR1 LNHDA, CDR2 SQIVND (reference sequence). CDR3 size: 13 residues. V was clipped by 10 bases and J by 4 bases; unmatched bases: 7.